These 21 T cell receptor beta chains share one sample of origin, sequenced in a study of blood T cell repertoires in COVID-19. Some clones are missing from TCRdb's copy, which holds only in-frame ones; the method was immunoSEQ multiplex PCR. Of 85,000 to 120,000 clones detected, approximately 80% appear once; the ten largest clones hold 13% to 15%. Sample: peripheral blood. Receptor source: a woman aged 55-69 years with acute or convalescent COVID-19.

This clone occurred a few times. The CDR3 region is CASSSDRSTSYGYTF. The CDR3 coding sequence is TGTGCCAGCAGCTCGGACAGGTCTACCTCCTATGGCTACACCTTC. The chain has TRBV7-9 and TRBJ1-2; 7 nucleotides agree with TRBD1. The germline CDR1 and CDR2 sequences are SEHNR and FQNEAQ (reference sequence). The CDR3 has 15 amino acids. V was pared by 4 bases and J by 4 bases, with 9 bases of the junction left unmatched.

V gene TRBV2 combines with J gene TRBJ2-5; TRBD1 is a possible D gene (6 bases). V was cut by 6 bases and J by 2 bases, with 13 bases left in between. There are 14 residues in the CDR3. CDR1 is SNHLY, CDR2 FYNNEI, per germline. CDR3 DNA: TGTGCCAGCAGCCTAGGACAGACTCAAGAGACCCAGTACTTC. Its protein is CASSLGQTQETQYF.

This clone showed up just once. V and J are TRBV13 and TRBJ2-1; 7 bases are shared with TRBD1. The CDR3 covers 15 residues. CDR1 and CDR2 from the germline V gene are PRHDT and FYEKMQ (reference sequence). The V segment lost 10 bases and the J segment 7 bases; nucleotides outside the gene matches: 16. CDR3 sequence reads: CATLRFEGAGNEQFF. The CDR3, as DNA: TGTGCCACATTACGGTTCGAGGGGGCTGGAAATGAGCAGTTCTTC.

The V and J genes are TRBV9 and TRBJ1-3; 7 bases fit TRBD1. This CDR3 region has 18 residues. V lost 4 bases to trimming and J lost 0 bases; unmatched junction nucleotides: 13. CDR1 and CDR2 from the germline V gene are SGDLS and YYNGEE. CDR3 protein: CASSPYSGGSGSGNTIYF. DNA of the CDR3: TGTGCCAGCAGCCCCTATTCAGGGGGGTCAGGCTCTGGAAACACCATATATTTT.

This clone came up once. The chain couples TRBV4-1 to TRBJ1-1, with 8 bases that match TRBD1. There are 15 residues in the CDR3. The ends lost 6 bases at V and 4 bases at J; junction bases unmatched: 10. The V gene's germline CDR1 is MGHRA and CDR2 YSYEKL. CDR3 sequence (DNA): TGCGCCAGCAGTTTATTTACACAGGGGGTCACTGAAGCTTTCTTT. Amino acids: CASSLFTQGVTEAFF.

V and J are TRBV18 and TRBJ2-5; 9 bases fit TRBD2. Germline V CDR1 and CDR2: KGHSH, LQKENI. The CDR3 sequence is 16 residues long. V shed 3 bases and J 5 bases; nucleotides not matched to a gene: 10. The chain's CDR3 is CASSPRGLAQAETQYF. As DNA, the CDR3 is TGTGCCAGCTCACCTCGGGGACTAGCTCAGGCGGAGACCCAGTACTTC.

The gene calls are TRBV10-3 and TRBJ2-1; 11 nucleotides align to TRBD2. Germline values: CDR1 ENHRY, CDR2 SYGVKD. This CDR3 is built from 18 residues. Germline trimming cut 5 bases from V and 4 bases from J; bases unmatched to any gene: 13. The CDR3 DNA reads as TGTGCCATCAGTTCCCAAAGTCTAGCGGGAGGCAATTACAATGAGCAGTTCTTC. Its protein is CAISSQSLAGGNYNEQFF.

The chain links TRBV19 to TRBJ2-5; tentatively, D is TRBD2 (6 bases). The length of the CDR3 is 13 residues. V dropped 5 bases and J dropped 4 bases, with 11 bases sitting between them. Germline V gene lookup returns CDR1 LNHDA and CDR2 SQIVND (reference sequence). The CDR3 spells CASSGGARETQYF. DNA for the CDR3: TGTGCCAGTAGTGGAGGGGCCCGAGAGACCCAGTACTTC.

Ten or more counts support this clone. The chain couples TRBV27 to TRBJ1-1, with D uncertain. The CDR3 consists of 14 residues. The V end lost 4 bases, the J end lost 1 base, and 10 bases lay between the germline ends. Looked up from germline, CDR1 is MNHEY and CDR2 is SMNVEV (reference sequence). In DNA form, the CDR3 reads TGTGCCAGCAGTTACAATTCAGAGAACACTGAAGCTTTCTTT. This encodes CASSYNSENTEAFF.

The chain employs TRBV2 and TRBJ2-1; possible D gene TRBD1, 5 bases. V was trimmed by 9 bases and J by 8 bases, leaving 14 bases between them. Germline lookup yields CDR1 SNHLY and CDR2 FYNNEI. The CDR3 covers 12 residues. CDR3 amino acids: CARNRGSDEQFF. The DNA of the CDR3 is TGTGCCAGGAATAGGGGATCCGATGAGCAGTTCTTC.

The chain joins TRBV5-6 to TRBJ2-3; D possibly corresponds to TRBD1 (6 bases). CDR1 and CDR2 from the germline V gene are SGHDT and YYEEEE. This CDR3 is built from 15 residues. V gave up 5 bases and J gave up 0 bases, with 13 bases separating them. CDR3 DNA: TGTGCCAGCAGAGGACAGCCTACTAGCACAGATACGCAGTATTTT. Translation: CASRGQPTSTDTQYF.

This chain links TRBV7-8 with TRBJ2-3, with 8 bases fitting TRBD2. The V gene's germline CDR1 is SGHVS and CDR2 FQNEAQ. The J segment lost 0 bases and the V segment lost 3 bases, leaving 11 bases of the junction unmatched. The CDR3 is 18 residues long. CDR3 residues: CASSFRGGRGISTDTQYF. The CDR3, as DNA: TGTGCCAGCAGCTTTCGCGGGGGGAGGGGGATTAGCACAGATACGCAGTATTTT.

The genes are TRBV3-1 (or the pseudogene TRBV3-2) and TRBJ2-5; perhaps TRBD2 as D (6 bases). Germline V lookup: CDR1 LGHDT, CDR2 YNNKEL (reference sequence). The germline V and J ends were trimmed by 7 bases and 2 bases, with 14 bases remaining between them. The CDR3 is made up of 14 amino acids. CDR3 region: CASTGLDSQETQYF. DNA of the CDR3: TGTGCCAGCACGGGACTTGATAGTCAAGAGACCCAGTACTTC.

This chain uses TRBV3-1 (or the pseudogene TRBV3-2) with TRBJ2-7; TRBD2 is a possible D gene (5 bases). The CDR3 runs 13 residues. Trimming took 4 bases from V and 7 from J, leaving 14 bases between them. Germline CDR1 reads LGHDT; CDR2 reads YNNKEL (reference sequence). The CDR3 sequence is CASSRLDPGEQYF. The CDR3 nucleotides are TGTGCCAGCAGCCGCCTAGATCCGGGAGAGCAGTACTTC.

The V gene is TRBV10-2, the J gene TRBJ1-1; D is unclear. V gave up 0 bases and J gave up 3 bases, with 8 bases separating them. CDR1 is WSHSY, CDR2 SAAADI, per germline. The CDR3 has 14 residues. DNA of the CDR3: TGCGCCAGCAGTGAGTCCAGGAGGGACACTGAAGCTTTCTTT. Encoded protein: CASSESRRDTEAFF.

CDR3 bases: TGTGCCAGCAGCTTTGCGAGTGACACCGGGGAGCTGTTTTTT. Encoded protein: CASSFASDTGELFF. V and J are TRBV7-3 and TRBJ2-2; D is unresolved. CDR1 SGHTA and CDR2 FQGTGA come from the germline V gene. The length of the CDR3 is 14 residues. V was trimmed by 3 bases and J by 3 bases, leaving 8 bases between them.

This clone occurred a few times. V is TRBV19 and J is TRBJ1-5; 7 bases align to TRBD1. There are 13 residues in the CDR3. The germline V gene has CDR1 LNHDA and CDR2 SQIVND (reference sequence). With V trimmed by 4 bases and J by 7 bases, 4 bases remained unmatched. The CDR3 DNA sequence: TGTGCCAGTAGTAGACAGGGTGGACAGCCCCAGCATTTT. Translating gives CASSRQGGQPQHF.

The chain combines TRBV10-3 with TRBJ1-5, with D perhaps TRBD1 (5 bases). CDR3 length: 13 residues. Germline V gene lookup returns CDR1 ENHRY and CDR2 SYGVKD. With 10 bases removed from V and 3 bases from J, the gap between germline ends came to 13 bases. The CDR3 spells CATGTGDNQPQHF. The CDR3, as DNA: TGTGCCACCGGAACGGGGGACAATCAGCCCCAGCATTTT.

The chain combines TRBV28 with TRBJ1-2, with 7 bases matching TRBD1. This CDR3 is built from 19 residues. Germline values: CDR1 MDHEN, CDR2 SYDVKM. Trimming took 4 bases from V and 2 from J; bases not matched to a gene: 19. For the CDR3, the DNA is TGTGCCAGCAGTTCGACCTACCGGGACAGAAGAGATTCAAACTATGGCTACACCTTC. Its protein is CASSSTYRDRRDSNYGYTF.

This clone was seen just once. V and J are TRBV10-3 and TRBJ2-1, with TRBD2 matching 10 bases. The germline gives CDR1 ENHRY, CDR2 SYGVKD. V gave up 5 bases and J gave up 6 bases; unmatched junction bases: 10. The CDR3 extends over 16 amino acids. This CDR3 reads CAISPLAGERGNEQFF. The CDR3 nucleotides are TGTGCCATCAGTCCTCTAGCGGGAGAAAGGGGCAATGAGCAGTTCTTC.

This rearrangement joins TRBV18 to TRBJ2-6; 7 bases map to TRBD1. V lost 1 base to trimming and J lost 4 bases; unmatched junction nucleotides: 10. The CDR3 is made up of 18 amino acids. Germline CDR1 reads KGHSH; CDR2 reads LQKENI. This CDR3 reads CASSPLPTGAAGANVLTF. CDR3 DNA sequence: TGTGCCAGCTCACCACTTCCCACAGGGGCGGCAGGGGCCAACGTCCTGACTTTC.